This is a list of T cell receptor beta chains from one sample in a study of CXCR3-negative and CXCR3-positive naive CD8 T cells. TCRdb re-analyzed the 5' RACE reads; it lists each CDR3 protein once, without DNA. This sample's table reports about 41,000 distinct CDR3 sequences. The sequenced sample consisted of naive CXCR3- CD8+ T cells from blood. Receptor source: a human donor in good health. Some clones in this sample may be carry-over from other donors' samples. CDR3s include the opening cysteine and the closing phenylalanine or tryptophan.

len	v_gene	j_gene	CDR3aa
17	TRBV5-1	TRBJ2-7	CATVTGTSGGPSYEQYF
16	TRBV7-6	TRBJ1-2	CASSLVEGWLGEGYTF
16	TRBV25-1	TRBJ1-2	CASSGISEEGNYGYTF
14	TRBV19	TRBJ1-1	CASSIYGEATEAFF
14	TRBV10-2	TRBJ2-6	CASSGSSGANVLTF
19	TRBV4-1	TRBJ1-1	CASSQDDIDRGAMNTEAFF
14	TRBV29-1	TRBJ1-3	CSVLGGPSGNTIYF
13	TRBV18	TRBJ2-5	CASSPTPSETQYF
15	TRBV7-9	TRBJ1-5	CASSLGELSNQPQHF
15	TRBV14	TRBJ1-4	CASSPEDRGNEKLFF
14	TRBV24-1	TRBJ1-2	CATSDLGQIYGYTF
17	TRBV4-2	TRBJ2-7	CASSQDLYSETGDEQYF
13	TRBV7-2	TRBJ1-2	CASSYRTGIGYTF
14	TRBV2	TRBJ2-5	CASSVAGVEETQYF
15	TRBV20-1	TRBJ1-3	CSATVLDGARNTIYF
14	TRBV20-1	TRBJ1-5	CSATPAGYNQPQHF